The 9 T cell receptor beta chains below come from one sample, sequenced in a study of patients and donors after allogeneic stem cell transplantation. MiXCR was run by TCRdb on the RT-PCR reads, yielding one entry per CDR3 protein. Among approximately 160,000 distinct CDR3 sequences listed, roughly 31% were seen once. The specimen was blood, either unsorted or a sorted T cell fraction (not recorded which). These receptors all come from a human donor who was either an allogeneic HSCT recipient or a stem cell or donor lymphocyte infusion donor (not recorded which). It is not recorded whose cells these are; they may come from a transplant donor.

This clonotype ranks as medium-sized. The genes are TRBV6-6 and TRBJ1-1, with D unresolved. V was clipped by 0 bases and J by 4 bases, with 9 bases between them. Germline V gene sequence: CDR1 MNHNY, CDR2 SVGAGI (reference sequence). CDR3 length equals 14 residues. CDR3 residues: CASSYSKKGTEAFF. The CDR3 DNA follows: TGTGCCAGCAGTTACTCGAAGAAGGGCACTGAAGCTTTCTTT.

This clonotype was recorded at least ten times. The chain recombines TRBV7-2 with TRBJ1-5, with D maybe TRBD1 (6 bases). This CDR3 is 14 amino acids long. Per germline, CDR1 SGHTA and CDR2 FQGNSA. V dropped 2 bases and J dropped 3 bases, with 8 bases sitting between them. CDR3 sequence (DNA): TGTGCCAGCAGCTTAAGACAGGCCAATCAGCCCCAGCATTTT. Encoded protein: CASSLRQANQPQHF.

The chain joins TRBV27 to TRBJ1-5; no firm D call. CDR1 and CDR2 (germline): MNHEY, SMNVEV (reference sequence). This CDR3 spans 13 amino acids. V was pared by 0 bases and J by 4 bases, with 4 bases between. DNA of the CDR3: TGTGCCAGCAGTTTATCGTGGAATCAGCCCCAGCATTTT. Protein: CASSLSWNQPQHF.

This clonotype was counted only a few times. The CDR3 region has the DNA TGTGCCTGGAGTTTAGGGCAGCCGAATCAGCCCCAGCATTTT. Its protein product is CAWSLGQPNQPQHF. The J gene is TRBJ1-5, the V gene TRBV30; D is unresolved. The CDR3 covers 14 residues. Germline V gene data show CDR1 as GTSNPN and CDR2 as SVGIG (reference sequence). Trimming pared 2 bases from V and 4 bases from J, leaving 12 bases between.

There are a few counts of this clonotype. The rearrangement links TRBV7-2 to TRBJ1-4, with a weak D call TRBD1 (6 bases). The germline CDR1 and CDR2 sequences are SGHTA and FQGNSA. The germline V and J ends were trimmed by 1 base and 8 bases, with 8 bases remaining between them. CDR3 length: 13 amino acids. Written as DNA, the CDR3 is TGTGCCAGCAGCTTAGTGGGGACAGAAAAACTGTTTTTT. Encoded protein: CASSLVGTEKLFF.

The chain joins TRBV5-4 to TRBJ2-3; D may be TRBD1 (6 bases). Looked up from germline, CDR1 is SGHNT and CDR2 is YYREEE (reference sequence). CDR3 length: 16 residues. The V end was cut by 0 bases, the J end by 3 bases, with 14 bases between. The CDR3 sequence: CASSLGGPDGTDTQYF. As DNA, the CDR3 is TGTGCCAGCAGCTTGGGGGGGCCTGACGGGACAGATACGCAGTATTTT.

At least ten counts were recorded for this clonotype. The chain couples TRBV6-5 to TRBJ1-1, with a weak D call TRBD1 (5 bases). CDR3 length equals 13 residues. The germline V gene encodes CDR1 MNHEY and CDR2 SVGAGI. V lost 2 bases and J 4 bases, leaving 8 bases between the germline ends. This chain's CDR3 is CASSYGGGTEAFF. The CDR3 DNA reads as TGTGCCAGCAGTTACGGGGGAGGCACTGAAGCTTTCTTT.

This chain connects TRBV12-3 or TRBV12-4 to TRBJ1-5; 10 nucleotides agree with TRBD1. The trim removed 3 bases at V and 7 bases at J, leaving 9 bases unmatched. The CDR3 totals 16 residues. CDR3 loop: CASSFGQGGNSQPQHF. The CDR3 DNA reads TGTGCCAGCAGTTTCGGACAGGGGGGAAATAGCCAGCCCCAGCATTTT.

The J gene is TRBJ2-2, the V gene TRBV5-1; 7 nucleotides align to TRBD1. Germline lookup yields CDR1 SGHRS and CDR2 YFSETQ. Unmatched junction bases numbered 4, after V lost 5 bases and J lost 6 bases. CDR3 length: 13 residues. As DNA, the CDR3 is TGCGCCAGCAGTATACAGGGGTCCGGGGAGCTGTTTTTT. Translation gives CASSIQGSGELFF.